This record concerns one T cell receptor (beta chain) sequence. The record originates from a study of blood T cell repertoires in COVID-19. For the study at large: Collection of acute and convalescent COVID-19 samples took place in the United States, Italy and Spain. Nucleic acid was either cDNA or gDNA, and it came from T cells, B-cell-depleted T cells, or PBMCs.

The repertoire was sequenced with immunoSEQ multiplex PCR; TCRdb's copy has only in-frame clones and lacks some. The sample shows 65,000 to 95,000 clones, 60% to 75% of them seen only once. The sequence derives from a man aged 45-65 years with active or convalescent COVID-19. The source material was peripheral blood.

This CDR3 is CASSDVGGNTEAFF. Written as DNA, the CDR3 is TGTGCCAGCAGTGACGTGGGGGGGAACACTGAAGCTTTCTTT. The chain combines TRBV6-1 with TRBJ1-1; D is possibly TRBD1 (5 bases). The CDR3 spans 14 residues. Deletions cut 3 bases from V and 1 base from J, with 9 bases between. CDR1 MNHNS and CDR2 SASEGT come from the germline V gene.